The clone carrying this T cell receptor (delta chain) was seen repeatedly, ten times or more. This entry is derived from a study of γδ T cells in repeated Plasmodium falciparum infection. TCRdb applied CATT to the multiplex PCR reads for clone calling. The table lists 85,000 to 95,000 delta-chain clones, around 1.4% of them singletons. The TCR originated in a pool of human donors (malaria-infected and uninfected, not separated). Specimen: gamma-delta T cells from blood.

In DNA, the CDR3 is TGTGCTCTGGGAGGACTGGGGGGCACAAAACTCATCTTT. It encodes CALGGLGGTKLIF. This chain uses TRDV1 with TRDJ1, with 8 bases matching TRDD3. Germline CDR1 and CDR2: TSWWSYY and QGS. Trimming took 9 bases from V and 8 from J; bases not matched to a gene: 11. The CDR3 spans 13 residues.